The source of this TCR beta chain is a study of preoperative IRX-2 immunotherapy in early breast cancer. Only in-frame clones appear in the TCRdb table, and some are missing; sequencing was by immunoSEQ multiplex PCR. The repertoire holds 25,000 to 30,000 clones, about four fifths seen once, with around 3.1% in the top ten. The CDR3 has 13 residues. V was clipped by 6 bases and J by 4 bases, with 12 bases between them. The treatment is: preoperative locoregional IRX-2 cytokine immunotherapy. The clonotype was recovered from a human donor with breast cancer. Sampling was conducted from a patient treated with IRX-2 immunotherapy. The chain is built from TRBV7-1 and TRBJ2-5; D gene uncertain. TRBV7-1 is assigned to the ORF class and has an uncertain function. The DNA for the CDR3 is TGTGCCAGCAGTCTACAAATGGGAGAGACCCAGTACTTC. It translates to CASSLQMGETQYF.